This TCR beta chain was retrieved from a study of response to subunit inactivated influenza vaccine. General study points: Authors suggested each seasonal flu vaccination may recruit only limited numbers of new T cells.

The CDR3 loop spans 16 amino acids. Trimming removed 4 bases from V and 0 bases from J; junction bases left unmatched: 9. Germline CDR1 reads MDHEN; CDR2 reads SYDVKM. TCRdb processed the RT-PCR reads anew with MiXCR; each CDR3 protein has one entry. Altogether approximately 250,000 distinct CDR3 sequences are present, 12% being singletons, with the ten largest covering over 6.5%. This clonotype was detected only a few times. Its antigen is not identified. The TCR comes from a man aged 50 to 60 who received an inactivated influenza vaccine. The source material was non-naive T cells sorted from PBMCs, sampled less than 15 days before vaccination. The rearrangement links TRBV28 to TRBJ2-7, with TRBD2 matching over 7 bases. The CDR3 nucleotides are TGTGCCAGCAGTTCTAGCCTAGCGGCCTACTCCTACGAGCAGTACTTC. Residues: CASSSSLAAYSYEQYF.